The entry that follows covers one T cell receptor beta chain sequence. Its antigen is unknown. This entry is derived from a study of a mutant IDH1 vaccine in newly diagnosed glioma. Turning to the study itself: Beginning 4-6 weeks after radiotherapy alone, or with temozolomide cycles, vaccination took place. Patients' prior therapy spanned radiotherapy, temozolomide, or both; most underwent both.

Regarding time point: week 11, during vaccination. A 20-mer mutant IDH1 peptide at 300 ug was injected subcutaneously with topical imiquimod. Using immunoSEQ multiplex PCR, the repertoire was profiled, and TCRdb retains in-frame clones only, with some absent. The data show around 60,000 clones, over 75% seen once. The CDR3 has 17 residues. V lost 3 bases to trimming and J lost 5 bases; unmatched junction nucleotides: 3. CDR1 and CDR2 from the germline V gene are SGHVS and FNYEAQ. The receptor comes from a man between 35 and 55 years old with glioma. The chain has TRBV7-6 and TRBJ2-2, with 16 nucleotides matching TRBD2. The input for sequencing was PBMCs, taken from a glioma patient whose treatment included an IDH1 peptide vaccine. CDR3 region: CASSLGLAGGWTGELFF. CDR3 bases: TGTGCCAGCAGCTTGGGACTAGCGGGAGGGTGGACCGGGGAGCTGTTTTTT.